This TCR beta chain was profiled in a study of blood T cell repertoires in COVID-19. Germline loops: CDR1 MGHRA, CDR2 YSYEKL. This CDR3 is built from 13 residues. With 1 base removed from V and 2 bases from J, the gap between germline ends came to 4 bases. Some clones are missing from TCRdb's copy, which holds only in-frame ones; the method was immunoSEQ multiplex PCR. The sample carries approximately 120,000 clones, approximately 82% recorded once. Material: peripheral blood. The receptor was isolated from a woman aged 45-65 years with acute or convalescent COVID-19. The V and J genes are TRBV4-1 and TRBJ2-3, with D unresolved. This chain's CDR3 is CASSQVYTDTQYF. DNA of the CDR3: TGCGCCAGCAGCCAAGTGTACACAGATACGCAGTATTTT.